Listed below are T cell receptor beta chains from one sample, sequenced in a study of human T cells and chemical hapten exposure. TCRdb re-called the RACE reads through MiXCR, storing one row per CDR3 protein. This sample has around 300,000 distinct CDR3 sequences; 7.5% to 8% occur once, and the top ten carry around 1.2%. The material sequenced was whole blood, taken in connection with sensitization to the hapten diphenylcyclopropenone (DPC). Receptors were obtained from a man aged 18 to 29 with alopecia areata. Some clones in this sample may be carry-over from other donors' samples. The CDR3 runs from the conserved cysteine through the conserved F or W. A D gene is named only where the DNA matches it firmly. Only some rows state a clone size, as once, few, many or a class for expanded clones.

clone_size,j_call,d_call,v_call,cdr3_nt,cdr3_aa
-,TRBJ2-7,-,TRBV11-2,TGTGCCAGCAGAAGCCCGGGACGGAATTACGAGCAGTACTTC,CASRSPGRNYEQYF
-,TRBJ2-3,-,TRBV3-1,TGTGCCAGCAGCCAAGATTTCGGTCGAGTGACAGATACGCAGTATTTT,CASSQDFGRVTDTQYF
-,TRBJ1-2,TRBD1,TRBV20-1,TGCAGTGCTAGAGATGCGGGACAGTCCTCCTATGGCTACACCTTC,CSARDAGQSSYGYTF
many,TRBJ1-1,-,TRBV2,TGTGCCAGCAGTGAGAGCTCGATTTTTGGGATCCCTGAAGCTTTCTTT,CASSESSIFGIPEAFF
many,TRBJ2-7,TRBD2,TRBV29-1,TGCAGCGCTAGACTAGCGGGGGACTACGAGCAGTACTTC,CSARLAGDYEQYF
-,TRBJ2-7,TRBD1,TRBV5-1,TGCGCCAGCAGCTTGAGGGGGCCCTACGAGCAGTACTTC,CASSLRGPYEQYF
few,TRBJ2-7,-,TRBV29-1,TGCAGCGTTGAAACGGCTGCCTACGAGCAGTACTTC,CSVETAAYEQYF
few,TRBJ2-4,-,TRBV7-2,TGTGCCAGCAGCTTACTTGGGGACATAATAGCCAAAAACATTCAGTACTTC,CASSLLGDIIAKNIQYF
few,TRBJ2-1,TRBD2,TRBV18,TGTGCCAGCTCACTCGCGGGGGACGGAAACAATGAGCAGTTCTTC,CASSLAGDGNNEQFF
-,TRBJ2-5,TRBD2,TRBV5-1,TGCGCCAGCATTGCGCCTAGCGGAGAGACCCAGTACTTC,CASIAPSGETQYF
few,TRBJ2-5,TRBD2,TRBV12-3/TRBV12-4,TGTGCCAGCAGTTTTCGGGCGGGGGGGCCGGAGACCCAGTACTTC,CASSFRAGGPETQYF
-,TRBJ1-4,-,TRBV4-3,TGCGCCAGCAGCCAAGGTTTGCCCAGGAATGAAAAACTGTTTTTT,CASSQGLPRNEKLFF
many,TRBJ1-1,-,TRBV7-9,TGTGCCAGCAGCTTAGGAGGTATGGGGGGCGCCTGGAACACTGAAGCTTTCTTT,CASSLGGMGGAWNTEAFF
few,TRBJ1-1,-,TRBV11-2,TGTGCCAGCAGCTTTGGGATAATCGGCACTGAAGCTTTCTTT,CASSFGIIGTEAFF
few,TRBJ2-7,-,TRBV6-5,TGTGCCAGCAGTTACGGGGCCTCCAGAATCGACTACGAGCAGTACTTC,CASSYGASRIDYEQYF
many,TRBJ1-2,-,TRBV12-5,TGTGCTAGTGGTTTGGAATACAAGGAAGGCTACACCTTC,CASGLEYKEGYTF
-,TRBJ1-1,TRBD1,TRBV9,TGTGCCAGCAGCCCTCGAAGGGGGCTGTCTGAAGCTTTCTTT,CASSPRRGLSEAFF
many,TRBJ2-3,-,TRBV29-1,TGCAGCGTTGAACGGGGGTCCATCACAGATACGCAGTATTTT,CSVERGSITDTQYF
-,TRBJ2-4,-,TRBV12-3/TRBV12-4,TGTGCCAGCAGTTTGGGCCTAGTTAAGAACATTCAGTACTTC,CASSLGLVKNIQYF
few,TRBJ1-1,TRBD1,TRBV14,TGTGCCAGCAGCCGACAGGGAAAGAACACTGAAGCTTTCTTT,CASSRQGKNTEAFF
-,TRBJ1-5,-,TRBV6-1,TGTGCCAGCAGTGAAATGGGTCGGAGCAATCAGCCCCAGCATTTT,CASSEMGRSNQPQHF
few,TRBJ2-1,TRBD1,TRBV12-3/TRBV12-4,TGTGCCAGCAGTTTCGGGACAGGGGACAATGAGCAGTTCTTC,CASSFGTGDNEQFF
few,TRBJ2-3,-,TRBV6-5,TGTGCCAGCAGTGAGGACAGAACAGATACGCAGTATTTT,CASSEDRTDTQYF
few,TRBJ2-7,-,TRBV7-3,TGTGCCAGCAGCCCTAGGCAGGGGCAAGTCTACGAGCAGTACTTC,CASSPRQGQVYEQYF
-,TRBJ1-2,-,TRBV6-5,TGTGCCAGCAGTTGGGGCAGCGTTTATGGCTACACCTTC,CASSWGSVYGYTF
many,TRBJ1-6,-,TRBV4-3,TGCGCCAGCAGCCAAGAGGAGGTCCCGGGGACTGGGGATTCACCCCTCCACTTT,CASSQEEVPGTGDSPLHF
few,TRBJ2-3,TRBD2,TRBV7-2,TGTGCCAGCAGTGGGACGACGGGGGGGCCGACAGATACGCAGTATTTT,CASSGTTGGPTDTQYF
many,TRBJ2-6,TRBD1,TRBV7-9,TGTGCCAGCAGCTCTACAGGGGCCCACGGGGCCAACGTCCTGACTTTC,CASSSTGAHGANVLTF
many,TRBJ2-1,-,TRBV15,TGTGCCACCAGCAGAGTGTGGCGGGGAAGCTCCTACAATGAGCAGTTCTTC,CATSRVWRGSSYNEQFF